The 14 T cell receptor beta chains below come from one sample, sequenced in a study of post-analysis software for immune sequencing data. General study points: Four or five TRBV segments, TRBV5-6, TRBV5-1 and TRBV20-1 among them, were found more frequent in patients than controls.

These receptors' antigens are unknown. Carried by the TCR beta cDNA libraries were unique molecular identifiers. TCRdb re-called the PCR reads through MiXCR, storing one row per CDR3 protein. The table shows hundreds of thousands of distinct CDR3 sequences, with roughly three fifths occurring only once. Sequenced input: blood. All receptors come from a girl aged 2 to 9 with multiple sclerosis.

The chain uses TRBV7-9 and TRBJ2-3; the D gene is possibly TRBD1 (5 bases). Per the germline V gene, CDR1 is SEHNR and CDR2 is FQNEAQ (reference sequence). V lost 5 bases to trimming and J lost 3 bases, with 12 bases between them. This CDR3 has 14 residues. CDR3 sequence reads: CASSQTQGTDTQYF. The CDR3 DNA sequence: TGTGCCAGCAGCCAGACCCAGGGAACAGATACGCAGTATTTT.

This clonotype was seen just once. The chain carries TRBV20-1 and TRBJ2-7; D unclear. The CDR3 extends over 14 amino acids. Germline CDR1 DFQATT, CDR2 SNEGSKA (reference sequence). V shed 6 bases and J shed 0 bases, with 15 bases lying between them. The CDR3 coding sequence is TGCAGTGCAGTCTCGGACGCAATCTCCTACGAGCAGTACTTC. Protein sequence: CSAVSDAISYEQYF.

The chain recombines TRBV7-2 with TRBJ1-2; maybe TRBD1 (5 bases). This CDR3 is built from 14 residues. The germline gives CDR1 SGHTA, CDR2 FQGNSA. Trimming took 5 bases from V and 3 from J, leaving 13 bases between them. The CDR3 bases are TGTGCCAGCAGCATGCATGGGGACCACTATGGCTACACCTTC. Translation: CASSMHGDHYGYTF.

This chain uses TRBV20-1 with TRBJ2-7, with 11 bases that match TRBD2. This CDR3 is 16 amino acids long. The V segment lost 6 bases and the J segment 0 bases; nucleotides outside the gene matches: 10. CDR1 is DFQATT and CDR2 is SNEGSKA in the germline V gene (reference sequence). The CDR3 sequence is CSASGRTSGFSYEQYF. The CDR3 coding sequence is TGCAGTGCAAGCGGCCGGACTAGCGGGTTCTCCTACGAGCAGTACTTC.

This clonotype was seen a few times. This rearrangement joins TRBV11-2 to TRBJ2-5; possibly TRBD1 for D (5 bases). The CDR3 consists of 14 residues. The germline CDR1 and CDR2 sequences are SGHAT and FQNNGV. The V and J ends lost 1 base and 5 bases respectively, with 11 bases between them. Written as DNA, the CDR3 is TGTGCCAGCAGCTTAGCCAGGGTGGGTGAGACCCAGTACTTC. Its translation: CASSLARVGETQYF.

The V gene is TRBV3-1, the J gene TRBJ2-5, with 12 bases that match TRBD1. The CDR3 extends over 18 amino acids. The V and J ends lost 0 bases and 11 bases, in that order; junction bases with no gene match: 16. Germline V gene sequence: CDR1 LGHDT, CDR2 YNNKEL (reference sequence). In DNA form, the CDR3 reads TGTGCCAGCAGCCAAGATCTTCGGGGACAGGGGGCATACAATGAGCAGTACTTC. Residues: CASSQDLRGQGAYNEQYF.

The genes are TRBV6-1 and TRBJ1-2; possible D gene TRBD1, 5 bases. Trimming left V 2 bases short and J 6 bases short, with 10 bases between. The CDR3 extends over 13 amino acids. Germline CDR1 MNHNS, CDR2 SASEGT. The DNA of the CDR3 is TGTGCCAGCAGTGAAATCCAGGGCCATGGCTACACCTTC. Protein sequence: CASSEIQGHGYTF.

J is TRBJ2-1 and V is TRBV20-1; 8 bases are shared with TRBD1. Germline assignment: CDR1 DFQATT and CDR2 SNEGSKA (reference sequence). The length of the CDR3 is 12 residues. The CDR3 protein is CASDRVYNEQFF. The CDR3 nucleotides read TGCGCCTCGGACAGGGTTTACAATGAGCAGTTCTTC.

This clonotype was recorded a few times. The chain's CDR3 is CAITAGPGQGADEQYF. In DNA, the CDR3 is TGTGCCATCACCGCCGGACCGGGACAGGGGGCGGACGAGCAGTACTTC. The genes are TRBV10-3 and TRBJ2-5, with 12 positions matching TRBD1. The tail of the sequence fits TRBJ2-7 better, so the J call may be wrong. Germline V gene sequence: CDR1 ENHRY, CDR2 SYGVKD. This CDR3 has 16 residues.

The table lists this clonotype with a few counts. The gene calls are TRBV12-3 or TRBV12-4 and TRBJ2-3; D might be TRBD1 (6 bases). V lost 6 bases to trimming and J lost 6 bases, with 19 bases between them. CDR3 length: 15 residues. The CDR3 reads CASSKIRGRRDTQYF. The CDR3 nucleotides are TGTGCCAGCAGCAAGATCAGGGGAAGGAGGGATACGCAGTATTTT.

The sample holds a few counts of this clonotype. This CDR3 is CAISESGAGSYNEQFF. CDR3 nucleotides: TGTGCCATCAGTGAGTCGGGGGCGGGGTCCTACAATGAGCAGTTCTTC. V and J are TRBV10-3 and TRBJ2-1; the D gene could be TRBD1 or TRBD2 (6 bases each). CDR1 ENHRY and CDR2 SYGVKD come from the germline V gene. The V end lost 0 bases, the J end lost 1 base, and 10 bases lay between the germline ends. This CDR3 spans 16 amino acids.

The rearrangement uses TRBV4-1 and TRBJ2-1; TRBD2 agrees at 8 bases. The ends lost 1 base at V and 6 bases at J; junction bases unmatched: 14. The germline V gene encodes CDR1 MGHRA and CDR2 YSYEKL. The CDR3 consists of 18 residues. CDR3 coding DNA: TGCGCCAGCAGCCAAGTCCTCGCAGCTGGCGGGAGGATCAATGAGCAGTTCTTC. It encodes CASSQVLAAGGRINEQFF.

The rearrangement uses TRBV12-3 or TRBV12-4 and TRBJ1-2, with D tentatively TRBD1 (6 bases). The V gene lost 7 bases and the J gene lost 7 bases, with 13 bases spanning the gap. The CDR3 sequence is 12 residues long. The CDR3 loop reads CASTFGGPGYTF. DNA for the CDR3: TGTGCCAGCACTTTTGGGGGGCCTGGCTACACCTTC.

Here the CDR3 reads CASSFGGENNSPLHF. The DNA for the CDR3 is TGTGCCAGCAGCTTCGGCGGAGAAAATAATTCACCCCTCCACTTT. This rearrangement joins TRBV7-9 to TRBJ1-6, with D hard to call. V was pared by 3 bases and J by 5 bases, with 11 bases between. The CDR3 sequence is 15 residues long. Germline V gives CDR1 SEHNR, CDR2 FQNEAQ (reference sequence).